These 23 T cell receptor beta chains came from one sample sequenced in a study of blood T cell repertoires in COVID-19. Assay: immunoSEQ multiplex PCR; the TCRdb copy retains only in-frame clones and omits some. Of approximately 100,000 clones listed, about 87% are singletons. The sample comprised peripheral blood. These receptor sequences come from a man in his fifties with acute or convalescent COVID-19.

V is TRBV5-1 and J is TRBJ2-7; tentatively, D is TRBD2 (6 bases). Trimming took 2 bases from V and 5 from J, leaving 11 bases between them. The germline gives CDR1 SGHRS, CDR2 YFSETQ. The CDR3 spans 13 residues. The CDR3 nucleotides read TGCGCCAGCAGCTTTGGCGGGAACAACGAGCAGTACTTC. Its translation: CASSFGGNNEQYF.

The chain uses TRBV15 and TRBJ1-4; 8 nucleotides line up with TRBD1. The CDR3 sequence is 15 residues long. V trimming: 3 bases; J trimming: 3 bases; junction bases outside the gene matches: 3. CDR1 is LNHNV and CDR2 is YYDKDF in the germline V gene (reference sequence). The CDR3 region is CATSSDRGANEKLFF. CDR3 sequence (DNA): TGTGCCACCAGCAGCGACAGGGGCGCTAATGAAAAACTGTTTTTT.

J is TRBJ2-2 and V is TRBV7-9; a weak D match, TRBD1 (6 bases). The CDR3 runs to 15 residues. CDR1 and CDR2 from the germline V gene are SEHNR and FQNEAQ (reference sequence). The V and J ends lost 4 bases and 2 bases respectively, with 11 bases between them. CDR3 nucleotide sequence: TGTGCCAGCAGCTATACCGGGACAAACACCGGGGAGCTGTTTTTT. Protein: CASSYTGTNTGELFF.

The chain employs TRBV7-9 and TRBJ1-4; TRBD1 agrees at 7 bases. This CDR3 has 14 residues. Trimming at V came to 5 bases and at J to 8 bases, leaving 8 bases not matched to a gene. Germline loops: CDR1 SEHNR, CDR2 FQNEAQ (reference sequence). Here the CDR3 reads CASSATGAGEKLFF. The CDR3 bases are TGTGCCAGCAGCGCAACAGGGGCGGGGGAAAAACTGTTTTTT.

The chain combines TRBV19 with TRBJ2-3; 7 bases agree with TRBD2. Germline CDR1 reads LNHDA; CDR2 reads SQIVND (reference sequence). The ends lost 7 bases at V and 1 base at J; junction bases unmatched: 8. The CDR3 is 15 residues long. The CDR3 DNA is TGTGCCAGTAAACTGGGAGGGCTGGGCACAGATACGCAGTATTTT. It is translated as CASKLGGLGTDTQYF.

This chain links TRBV28 with TRBJ1-1; D perhaps matches TRBD1 (5 bases). The CDR3 consists of 12 residues. Trimming pared 6 bases from V and 11 bases from J, leaving 16 bases between. The V gene's germline CDR1 is MDHEN and CDR2 SYDVKM. CDR3 region: CASRPPGLGAFF. As DNA, the CDR3 is TGTGCCAGCAGACCCCCAGGGCTGGGGGCTTTCTTT.

This clone has more than one count but fewer than ten. Other DNA sequences in the sample encode the same CDR3. The CDR3 bases are TGCGCCAGCAGCTCTCTGACTAGCGGTAGCACAGATACGCAGTATTTT. This sequence encodes CASSSLTSGSTDTQYF. The chain links TRBV5-1 to TRBJ2-3, with 9 bases identical to TRBD2. With V trimmed by 3 bases and J by 0 bases, 5 bases remained unmatched. The CDR3 length is 16 residues. Germline loops: CDR1 SGHRS, CDR2 YFSETQ.

The chain carries TRBV3-1 (or the pseudogene TRBV3-2) and TRBJ1-1, with 8 positions matching TRBD1. The germline gives CDR1 LGHDT, CDR2 YNNKEL (reference sequence). The trim removed 5 bases at V and 4 bases at J, leaving 9 bases unmatched. CDR3 length equals 15 residues. The CDR3 sequence is CASSSTGGRGTEAFF. The CDR3 DNA is TGTGCCAGCAGCTCCACAGGGGGTCGGGGCACTGAAGCTTTCTTT.

The chain couples TRBV2 to TRBJ2-7, with 12 positions matching TRBD2. The CDR3 length is 17 residues. The junction had 17 bases not matched to a gene; V was cut back by 5 bases and J by 9 bases. Germline V gene data show CDR1 as SNHLY and CDR2 as FYNNEI. CDR3 protein: CASSLTSGGTGGVGQYF. CDR3 nucleotides: TGTGCCAGCAGTTTGACTAGCGGGGGCACCGGAGGCGTAGGGCAGTACTTC.

This clone was observed a handful of times. The chain couples TRBV13 to TRBJ1-1; D gene unclear. The CDR3 length is 14 residues. Trimming cost V 5 bases and J 4 bases, with 14 bases left between them. Germline CDR1 is PRHDT and CDR2 is FYEKMQ (reference sequence). CDR3 bases: TGTGCCAGCAGCGTAAGAGGGATGGGCACTGAAGCTTTCTTT. It specifies CASSVRGMGTEAFF.

This clone came up a few times. V and J are TRBV28 and TRBJ2-5; 12 positions agree with TRBD2. The CDR3 length is 15 residues. The germline gives CDR1 MDHEN, CDR2 SYDVKM. Unmatched junction bases numbered 4, after V lost 5 bases and J lost 3 bases. The CDR3 coding sequence is TGTGCCAGCAGTCCTAGCGGGAGGGCCGAAGAGACCCAGTACTTC. This gives the protein CASSPSGRAEETQYF.

V usage is TRBV27 and J usage is TRBJ2-7; TRBD2 matches at 11 bases. The junction had 6 bases not matched to a gene; V was cut back by 5 bases and J by 3 bases. This CDR3 contains 15 residues. Germline V gene sequence: CDR1 MNHEY, CDR2 SMNVEV (reference sequence). The CDR3 coding sequence is TGTGCCAGCAGTAGAACCGGGACTAGCGGCTACGAGCAGTACTTC. Its translation: CASSRTGTSGYEQYF.

V gene TRBV11-3 combines with J gene TRBJ2-2, with D tentatively TRBD1 (6 bases). From germline, CDR1 is SGHNT and CDR2 YENEEA. V was cut by 4 bases and J by 0 bases, with 12 bases left in between. CDR3 size: 16 residues. The CDR3 region is CASSYEGGANTGELFF. CDR3 DNA: TGTGCCAGCAGCTACGAAGGGGGTGCGAACACCGGGGAGCTGTTTTTT.

The V call is TRBV28, the J call TRBJ1-3, with a tentative D call TRBD1 (5 bases). With 6 bases removed from V and 0 bases from J, the gap between germline ends came to 12 bases. CDR3 length: 15 amino acids. Germline CDR1 reads MDHEN; CDR2 reads SYDVKM. The CDR3 spells CASSSLGGSGNTIYF. The CDR3 DNA follows: TGTGCCAGCAGCTCCTTGGGGGGCTCTGGAAACACCATATATTTT.

The chain carries TRBV2 and TRBJ1-2; the D gene is possibly TRBD1 (5 bases). This CDR3 is 12 amino acids long. Germline values: CDR1 SNHLY, CDR2 FYNNEI. V lost 6 bases, J lost 2 bases, and 7 bases lay in between. DNA of the CDR3: TGTGCCAGCAGCTCAGGGAACTATGGCTACACCTTC. Encoded protein: CASSSGNYGYTF.

The V call is TRBV11-2, the J call TRBJ2-5; 10 bases fit TRBD2. J was trimmed by 5 bases and V by 5 bases; bases with no gene match: 11. CDR1 is SGHAT and CDR2 is FQNNGV in the germline V gene. CDR3 size: 16 residues. CDR3 residues: CASSPRGTSVGETQYF. In DNA form, the CDR3 reads TGTGCCAGCAGCCCCCGTGGGACTAGCGTTGGGGAGACCCAGTACTTC.

The chain has TRBV6-5 and TRBJ2-5; 10 nucleotides line up with TRBD1. Looked up from germline, CDR1 is MNHEY and CDR2 is SVGAGI. V shed 6 bases, J shed 4 bases, and the junction held 5 bases outside the gene matches. The CDR3 has 14 residues. The CDR3 reads CASSGTGVGETQYF. Written as DNA, the CDR3 is TGTGCCAGCAGCGGGACAGGGGTAGGAGAGACCCAGTACTTC.

V gene TRBV24-1 combines with J gene TRBJ2-5; D call uncertain. The CDR3 has 13 residues. Trimming took off 4 bases at V and 0 bases at J, with 5 bases between the two ends. Germline CDR1 KGHDR, CDR2 SFDVKD. In DNA form, the CDR3 reads TGTGCCACCAGTGAATATAACCAAGAGACCCAGTACTTC. It translates to CATSEYNQETQYF.

The CDR3 coding sequence is TGTGCCAGCAGTTCACCAAAGACTAGCGGAGAACCCTATAGCGGACCTGGGGCCAACGTCCTGACTTTC. Its translation: CASSSPKTSGEPYSGPGANVLTF. This chain links TRBV28 with TRBJ2-6; 9 bases match TRBD2. After removal of 4 bases from V and 2 bases from J, the junction contained 24 bases not matched to a gene. Germline loops: CDR1 MDHEN, CDR2 SYDVKM. The CDR3 runs 23 residues.

The gene calls are TRBV3-1 (or the pseudogene TRBV3-2) and TRBJ1-1; D perhaps matches TRBD1 (5 bases). Germline-derived CDR1 and CDR2 are LGHDT and YNNKEL (reference sequence). The V end was cut by 5 bases, the J end by 0 bases, with 10 bases between. The CDR3 loop spans 14 amino acids. This CDR3 is CASSNRQMNTEAFF. Here the CDR3 DNA reads TGTGCCAGCAGCAACAGACAGATGAACACTGAAGCTTTCTTT.

The chain employs TRBV28 and TRBJ2-1; TRBD2 aligns across 7 bases. The CDR3 totals 14 residues. CDR1 is MDHEN, CDR2 SYDVKM, per germline. Trimming took 6 bases from V and 10 from J; bases not matched to a gene: 12. The CDR3 DNA is TGTGCCAGCAGCCCCCACTACGCGGGAGTAGAGCAGTTCTTC. Translated: CASSPHYAGVEQFF.

V is TRBV18 and J is TRBJ2-1; D is possibly TRBD2 (5 bases). Germline-derived CDR1 and CDR2 are KGHSH and LQKENI. V lost 5 bases and J lost 9, with 8 bases in between. The CDR3 covers 11 residues. CDR3 sequence: CASSGGLEQFF. The CDR3 DNA sequence: TGTGCCAGCTCAGGTGGACTTGAGCAGTTCTTC.

This clone was found a few times. V is TRBV5-1 and J is TRBJ1-4; D possibly corresponds to TRBD1 (5 bases). V lost 2 bases and J lost 5, with 16 bases in between. Germline V CDR1 and CDR2: SGHRS, YFSETQ. The length of the CDR3 is 16 residues. The CDR3 DNA sequence: TGCGCCAGCAGCTTTTGGCCCCAGGGTGACAATGAAAAACTGTTTTTT. This encodes CASSFWPQGDNEKLFF.